These 5 T cell receptor beta chains share one sample of origin, sequenced in a study of blood T cells in healthy people across ages. A second 7 to 11 cycle PCR used barcoded and J-beta primers. TCRdb reanalysed the 5' RACE reads using MiXCR and keeps one entry per CDR3 protein. In the table there are about 1.1 million distinct CDR3 sequences, more than 30% of which are singletons. The specimen sequenced was blood. The receptors were gathered from a man between 18 and 29 years old in good health.

The chain couples TRBV20-1 to TRBJ1-2; no definite D call. V lost 0 bases to trimming and J lost 6 bases, with 17 bases between them. Germline V gene lookup returns CDR1 DFQATT and CDR2 SNEGSKA (reference sequence). The CDR3 runs to 15 residues. CDR3 sequence (DNA): TGCAGTGCTAGAGATAACCTTCCCATAGAGGATGGCTACACCTTC. Its protein product is CSARDNLPIEDGYTF.

The chain couples TRBV6-2 or TRBV6-3 to TRBJ1-5; D call uncertain. Trimming took 3 bases from V and 3 from J, leaving 12 bases between them. This CDR3 has 15 amino acids. Germline assignment: CDR1 MNHEY and CDR2 SVGEGT. The CDR3 DNA reads as TGTGCCAGCAGTTATTACGTTGGGCCCAATCAGCCCCAGCATTTT. It codes for CASSYYVGPNQPQHF.

This clonotype was observed a handful of times. The CDR3 is CASSRKRANTEAFF. As DNA, the CDR3 is TGTGCCAGCAGCCGGAAACGTGCGAACACTGAAGCTTTCTTT. J is TRBJ1-1 and V is TRBV9; D is unclear. V lost 4 bases, J lost 1 base, and 11 bases lay in between. The CDR3 loop spans 14 amino acids. Germline assignment: CDR1 SGDLS and CDR2 YYNGEE. Complete variable domain (other parts from reference TRBV9 and TRBJ1-1): DSGVTQTPKHLITATGQRVTLRCSPRSGDLSVYWYQQSLDQGLQFLIQYYNGEERAKGNILERFSAQQFPDLHSELNLSSLELGDSALYFCASSRKRANTEAFFGQGTRLTVV.

The chain links TRBV6-2 or TRBV6-3 to TRBJ2-4; perhaps D is TRBD1 or TRBD2 (5 bases each). The DNA end favors TRBJ2-7, so the J call may be wrong. The CDR3 is 14 amino acids. Germline lookup yields CDR1 MNHEY and CDR2 SVGEGT. The CDR3 is CASSYLGPTYEQYF. DNA for the CDR3: TGTGCCAGCAGTTACTTGGGACCGACTTACGAGCAGTACTTC.

V gene TRBV9 combines with J gene TRBJ2-5; tentatively, D is TRBD2 (6 bases). CDR3 length: 15 amino acids. V was pared by 0 bases and J by 3 bases, with 12 bases between. CDR1 is SGDLS and CDR2 is YYNGEE in the germline V gene. The CDR3 DNA sequence: TGTGCCAGCAGCGTAGGGGCAGCGGGTGAAGAGACCCAGTACTTC. This sequence encodes CASSVGAAGEETQYF.